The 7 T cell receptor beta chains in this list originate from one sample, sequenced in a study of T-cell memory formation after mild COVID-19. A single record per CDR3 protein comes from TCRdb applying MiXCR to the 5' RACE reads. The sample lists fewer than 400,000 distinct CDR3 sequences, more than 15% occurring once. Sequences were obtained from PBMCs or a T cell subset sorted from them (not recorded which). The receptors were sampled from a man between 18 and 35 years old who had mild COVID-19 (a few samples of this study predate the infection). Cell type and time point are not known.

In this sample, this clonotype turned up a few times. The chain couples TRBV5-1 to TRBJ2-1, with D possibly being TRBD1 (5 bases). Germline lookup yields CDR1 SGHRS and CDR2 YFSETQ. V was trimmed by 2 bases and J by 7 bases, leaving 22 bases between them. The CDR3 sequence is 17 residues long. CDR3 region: CASSLDLFQGSLNEQFF. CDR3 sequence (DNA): TGCGCCAGCAGCTTAGACCTATTCCAGGGAAGTCTAAATGAGCAGTTCTTC.

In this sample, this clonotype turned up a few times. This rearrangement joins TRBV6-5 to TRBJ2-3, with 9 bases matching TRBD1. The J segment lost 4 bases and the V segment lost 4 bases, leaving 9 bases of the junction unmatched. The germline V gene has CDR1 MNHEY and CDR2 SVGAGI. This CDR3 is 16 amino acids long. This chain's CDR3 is CASSSPTGGSADTQYF. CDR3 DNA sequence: TGTGCCAGCAGTTCTCCGACAGGGGGAAGCGCAGATACGCAGTATTTT.

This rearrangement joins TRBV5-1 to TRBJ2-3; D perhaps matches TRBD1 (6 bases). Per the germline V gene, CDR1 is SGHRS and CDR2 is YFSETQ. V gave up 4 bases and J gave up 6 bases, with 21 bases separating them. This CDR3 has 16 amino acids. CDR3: CASSQPTGLGLDTQYF. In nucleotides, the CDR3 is TGCGCCAGCAGCCAACCGACAGGCCTAGGGTTGGATACGCAGTATTTT.

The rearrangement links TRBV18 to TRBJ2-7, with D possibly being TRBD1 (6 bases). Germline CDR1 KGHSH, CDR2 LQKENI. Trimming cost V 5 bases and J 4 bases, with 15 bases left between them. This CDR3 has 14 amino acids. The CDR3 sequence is CASSSNEGDYEQYV. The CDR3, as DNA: TGTGCCAGCTCATCGAACGAGGGGGATTACGAGCAGTACGTC.

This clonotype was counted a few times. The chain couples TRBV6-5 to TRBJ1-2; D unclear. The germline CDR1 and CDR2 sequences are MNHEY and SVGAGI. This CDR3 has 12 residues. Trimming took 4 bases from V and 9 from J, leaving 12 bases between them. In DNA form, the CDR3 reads TGTGCCAGCAGTTCGGCCGGTCACCGCTACACCTTC. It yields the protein CASSSAGHRYTF.

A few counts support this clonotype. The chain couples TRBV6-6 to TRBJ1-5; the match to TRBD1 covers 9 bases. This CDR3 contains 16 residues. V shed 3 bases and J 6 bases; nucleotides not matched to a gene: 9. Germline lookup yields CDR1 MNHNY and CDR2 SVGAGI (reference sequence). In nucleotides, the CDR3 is TGTGCCAGCAGTTATCCCACCGGACAGGGGAGTCAGCCCCAGCATTTT. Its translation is CASSYPTGQGSQPQHF.

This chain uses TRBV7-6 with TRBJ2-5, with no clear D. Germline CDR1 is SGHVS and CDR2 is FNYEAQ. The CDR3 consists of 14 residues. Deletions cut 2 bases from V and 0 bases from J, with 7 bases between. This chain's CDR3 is CASSLFRNQETQYF. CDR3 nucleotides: TGTGCCAGCAGCTTATTTAGAAACCAAGAGACCCAGTACTTC.